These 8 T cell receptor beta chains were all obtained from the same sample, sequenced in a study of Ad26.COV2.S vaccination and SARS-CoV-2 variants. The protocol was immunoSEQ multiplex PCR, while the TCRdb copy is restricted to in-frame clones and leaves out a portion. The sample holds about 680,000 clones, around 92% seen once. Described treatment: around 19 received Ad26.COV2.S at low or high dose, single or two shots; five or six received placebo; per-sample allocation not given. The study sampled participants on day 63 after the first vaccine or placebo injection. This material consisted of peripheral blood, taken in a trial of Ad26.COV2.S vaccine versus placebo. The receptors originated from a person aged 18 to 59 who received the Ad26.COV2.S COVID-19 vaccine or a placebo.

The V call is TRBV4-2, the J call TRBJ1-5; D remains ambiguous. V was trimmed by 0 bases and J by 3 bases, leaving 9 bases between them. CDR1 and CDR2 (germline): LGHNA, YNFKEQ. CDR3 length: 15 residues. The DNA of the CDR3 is TGTGCCAGCAGCCAAGATCAACAGCTCAATCAGCCCCAGCATTTT. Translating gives CASSQDQQLNQPQHF.

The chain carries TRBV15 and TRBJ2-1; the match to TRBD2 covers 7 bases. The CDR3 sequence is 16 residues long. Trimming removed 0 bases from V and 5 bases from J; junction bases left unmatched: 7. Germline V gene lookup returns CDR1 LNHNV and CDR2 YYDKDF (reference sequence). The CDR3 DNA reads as TGTGCCACCAGCAGAGAGGGAAGCGGGATAAACAATGAGCAGTTCTTC. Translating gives CATSREGSGINNEQFF. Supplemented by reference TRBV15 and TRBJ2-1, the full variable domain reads DAMVIQNPRYQVTQFGKPVTLSCSQTLNHNVMYWYQQKSSQAPKLLFHYYDKDFNNEADTPDNFQSRRPNTSFCFLDIRSPGLGDTAMYLCATSREGSGINNEQFFGPGTRLTVL.

In DNA form, the CDR3 reads TGTGCCGTTGAAGTGGGCCCATACCCCTACGAGCAGTACTTC. Protein product: CAVEVGPYPYEQYF. The chain combines TRBV6-5 with TRBJ2-7; D is unresolved. V was cut by 11 bases and J by 2 bases, with 19 bases left in between. Looked up from germline, CDR1 is MNHEY and CDR2 is SVGAGI. The CDR3 runs 14 residues.

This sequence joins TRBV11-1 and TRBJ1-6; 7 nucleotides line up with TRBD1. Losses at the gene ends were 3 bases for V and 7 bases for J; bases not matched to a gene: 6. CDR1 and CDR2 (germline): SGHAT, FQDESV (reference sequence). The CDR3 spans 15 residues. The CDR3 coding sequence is TGTGCCAGCAGCTTCAGCGGCAGGGGGAATTCACCCCTCCACTTT. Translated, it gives CASSFSGRGNSPLHF.

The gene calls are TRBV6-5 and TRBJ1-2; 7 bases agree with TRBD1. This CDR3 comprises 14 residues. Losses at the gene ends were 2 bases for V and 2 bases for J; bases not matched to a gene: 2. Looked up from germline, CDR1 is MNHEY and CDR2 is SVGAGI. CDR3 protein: CASSYQQGNYGYTF. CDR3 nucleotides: TGTGCCAGCAGTTACCAACAGGGGAACTATGGCTACACCTTC.

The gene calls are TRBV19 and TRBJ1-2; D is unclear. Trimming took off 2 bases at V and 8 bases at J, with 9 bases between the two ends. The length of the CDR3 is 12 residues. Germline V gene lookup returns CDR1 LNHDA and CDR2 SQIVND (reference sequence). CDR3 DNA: TGTGCCAGTAGTATAAGTGCTGAAGGCTACACCTTC. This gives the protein CASSISAEGYTF.

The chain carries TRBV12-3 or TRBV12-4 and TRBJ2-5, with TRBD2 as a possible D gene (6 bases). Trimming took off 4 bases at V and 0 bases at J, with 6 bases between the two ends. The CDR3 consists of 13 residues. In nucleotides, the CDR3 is TGTGCCAGCAGTTGGGGGGACCAAGAGACCCAGTACTTC. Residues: CASSWGDQETQYF.

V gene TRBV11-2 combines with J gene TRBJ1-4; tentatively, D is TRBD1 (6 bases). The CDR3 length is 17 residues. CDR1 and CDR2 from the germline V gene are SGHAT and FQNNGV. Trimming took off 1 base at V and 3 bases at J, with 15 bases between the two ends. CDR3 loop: CASSLAQGQGSNEKLFF. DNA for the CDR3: TGTGCCAGCAGCTTAGCACAGGGCCAAGGGTCTAATGAAAAACTGTTTTTT.